The rows below give T cell receptor beta chains drawn from one sample of a study of shared clonotypes between healthy human individuals. This table comes from immunoSEQ multiplex PCR, and its TCRdb copy is limited to in-frame clones, with some not included. Here the sample spans about 2 million clones, about 95% being singletons. Input material: naive CD8+ T cells sorted from blood. The receptors derive from a man between 18 and 29 years old in good health. Both conserved end residues are trimmed from each CDR3. The order of the fields is CDR3 protein, J gene, V gene.

CDR3: ASGPMVSALSTDTQY; J: TRBJ2-3; V: TRBV4-1
CDR3: ASSPRSPWYNEQF; J: TRBJ2-1; V: TRBV7-9
CDR3: ASSFGLAGVTDTQY; J: TRBJ2-3; V: TRBV5-4
CDR3: ASSVDGTVQETQY; J: TRBJ2-5; V: TRBV9
CDR3: ASSVYEGGTDTQY; J: TRBJ2-3; V: TRBV9
CDR3: ASSAVEGGG; J: TRBJ1-1; V: TRBV6-6
CDR3: ASSLVSGGSPGELF; J: TRBJ2-2; V: TRBV7-9
CDR3: ASSFGAAGELF; J: TRBJ2-2; V: TRBV27
CDR3: ASSTRDRGYGYT; J: TRBJ1-2; V: TRBV6-5
CDR3: ASSFNGGDTDTQY; J: TRBJ2-3; V: TRBV7-9
CDR3: ASTYGRAEKLF; J: TRBJ1-4; V: TRBV7-9
CDR3: ASSSKRPGPPSEQF; J: TRBJ2-1; V: TRBV6-5
CDR3: ASSFQEGLPSYEQY; J: TRBJ2-7; V: TRBV7-9
CDR3: ASSPGQGYTGELF; J: TRBJ2-2; V: TRBV27
CDR3: ASSLGGALGETQY; J: TRBJ2-5; V: TRBV28
CDR3: ASSFPMPTGAQVKGYT; J: TRBJ1-2; V: TRBV27
CDR3: ASSEAPAGAVHEQY; J: TRBJ2-7; V: TRBV6-1
CDR3: ASSSPLGLAGPNTGELF; J: TRBJ2-2; V: TRBV11-2
CDR3: ASSINAGTYTDTQY; J: TRBJ2-3; V: TRBV19
CDR3: ASSPTQEHYGYT; J: TRBJ1-2; V: TRBV4-3
CDR3: ASSLEGGSGNTIY; J: TRBJ1-3; V: TRBV7-9
CDR3: ASSVGQATSYEQY; J: TRBJ2-7; V: TRBV9
CDR3: ASSHTVGQPQH; J: TRBJ1-5; V: TRBV4-1
CDR3: ASSVARYNEQF; J: TRBJ2-1; V: TRBV19
CDR3: ASSYLGSGTDTQY; J: TRBJ2-3; V: TRBV6-6
CDR3: ASSQTSGRVEQY; J: TRBJ2-7; V: TRBV6-5
CDR3: ASSYLAGGPGEQF; J: TRBJ2-1; V: TRBV5-4
CDR3: ATRGPGADEKLF; J: TRBJ1-4; V: TRBV19
CDR3: ASSDLGQAEQY; J: TRBJ2-7; V: TRBV6-4
CDR3: ASSLGTGGTETQY; J: TRBJ2-5; V: TRBV5-4
CDR3: AISALQRNTDTQY; J: TRBJ2-3; V: TRBV10-3
CDR3: ASSAGPDGNEQF; J: TRBJ2-1; V: TRBV9
CDR3: ASSEIEFGTSLNTGELF; J: TRBJ2-2; V: TRBV6-1
CDR3: ASQKGSGANVLT; J: TRBJ2-6; V: TRBV9
CDR3: ASSLGWTEAF; J: TRBJ1-1; V: TRBV7-2
CDR3: ASSYDGNTIY; J: TRBJ1-3; V: TRBV6-6
CDR3: SVEGTSGMEGLYEQY; J: TRBJ2-7; V: TRBV29-1
CDR3: ASTQEGFTGELF; J: TRBJ2-2; V: TRBV6-6
CDR3: ASSKTTGVEETQY; J: TRBJ2-5; V: TRBV11-2
CDR3: ASSLAMRTGTYEQY; J: TRBJ2-7; V: TRBV7-2
CDR3: ASSTGQGPDTQY; J: TRBJ2-3; V: TRBV7-9
CDR3: ASSPRQSMNTEAF; J: TRBJ1-1; V: TRBV4-1
CDR3: AISERGGETQY; J: TRBJ2-5; V: TRBV10-3
CDR3: ASSEGGHEQF; J: TRBJ2-1; V: TRBV9
CDR3: ASIPGGVWNTEAF; J: TRBJ1-1; V: TRBV2
CDR3: AWSLSSYNEQF; J: TRBJ2-1; V: TRBV30
CDR3: ASSFADRVTSSSGNTIY; J: TRBJ1-3; V: TRBV5-6
CDR3: ASSLTGGSGDSPLH; J: TRBJ1-6; V: TRBV27
CDR3: ASSWGLAGLQETQY; J: TRBJ2-5; V: TRBV7-9
CDR3: ASSYSPGQGTYEQY; J: TRBJ2-7; V: TRBV6-6
CDR3: ASSYGTGTGELF; J: TRBJ2-2; V: TRBV6-6
CDR3: ASSLAELAGELF; J: TRBJ2-2; V: TRBV5-6
CDR3: ASSYPRDHTDTQY; J: TRBJ2-3; V: TRBV7-9
CDR3: ASSLQRGYGYT; J: TRBJ1-2; V: TRBV6-5
CDR3: ASTNWEGQRHGYT; J: TRBJ1-2; V: TRBV6-1
CDR3: ASSLSLAETSTDTQY; J: TRBJ2-3; V: TRBV7-9
CDR3: ASSDRQGALNEQF; J: TRBJ2-1; V: TRBV9
CDR3: ASSVDPSGAYEQY; J: TRBJ2-7; V: TRBV9
CDR3: ASSLGFGMQAF; J: TRBJ1-1; V: TRBV27
CDR3: ASSLESGGGQGYEQY; J: TRBJ2-7; V: TRBV7-9